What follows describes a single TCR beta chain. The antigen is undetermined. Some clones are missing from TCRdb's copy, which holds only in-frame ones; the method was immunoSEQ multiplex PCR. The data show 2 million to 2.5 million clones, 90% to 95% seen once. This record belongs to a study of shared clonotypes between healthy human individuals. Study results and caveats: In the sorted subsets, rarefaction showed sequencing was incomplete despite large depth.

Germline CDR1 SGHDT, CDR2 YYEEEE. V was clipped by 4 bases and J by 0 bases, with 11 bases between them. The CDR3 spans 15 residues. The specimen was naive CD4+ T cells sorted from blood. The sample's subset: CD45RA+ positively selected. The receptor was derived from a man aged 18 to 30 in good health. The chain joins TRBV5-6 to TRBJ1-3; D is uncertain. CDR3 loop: CASSRGSNSGNTIYF. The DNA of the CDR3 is TGTGCCAGCAGCCGCGGTTCCAACTCTGGAAACACCATATATTTT.